This T cell receptor beta chain was obtained from a study of regulatory T cells in long-lasting Graves disease (dated by TCRdb to the early 2020s). A note on the overall study: Persistent Graves' disease meant more than 5 years of antithyroid drug treatment with TSH receptor autoantibodies that stayed positive. This study used TCR sequencing and RNA sequencing of peripheral blood to compare persistent Graves' disease patients against newly diagnosed Graves' disease patients. The study was conducted in China and was registered as a clinical trial. A total of around 33 samples were covered by TCR sequencing, comprising approximately 13 persistent and 20 newly diagnosed Graves' disease patients. Antithyroid drugs had been taken for 8.5 to 11 years on average by persistent Graves' disease patients in the clinical cohort.

Via the germline V gene, CDR1 is SGHAT and CDR2 FQNNGV. From cysteine to phenylalanine, the CDR3 is 15 amino acids long. Only the CDR3 part of the read is kept: 45 bases, read in frame from the first base. The germline V end is reduced by 9 bases and the J end by 8 bases; junction bases left unmatched: 17. Overall results and qualifications from the work: Only the TCR beta chain was sequenced and analyzed. Compared with newly diagnosed patients, patients with persistent Graves' disease had lower TCR Shannon entropy and fewer highly expanded clones, which suggests clonal expansion. TRBV28, TRBJ1-2 and TRBJ2-5 were preferentially used in persistent disease, while TRBV20-1 and TRBJ2-1 were favored in newly diagnosed disease. Patients with persistent disease shared more public clonotypes (over 2,500) than newly diagnosed patients did (more than 900). Because the primary lesion, thyroid tissue, could not be accessed, the study looked at peripheral blood alone. The authors acknowledged the small sample size as a limitation that may reduce accuracy.

The time point label corresponds to: persistent/refractory GD, antithyroid drugs over 5 years with positive TRAb. For both TCR sequencing and RNA sequencing, RNA was extracted from PBMCs using TRIzol. The diagnosis of Graves' disease was made according to American Thyroid Association guidelines. The patients came from an endocrinology department in Xi'an, China. From each patient, around 9 milliliters of peripheral blood was collected into an EDTA anticoagulant tube. Ficoll Paque Plus density gradient separation was used to isolate PBMCs, and no additional T cell sorting was done. An Agilent 2100 Bioanalyzer and agarose gel were used to check RNA quality, and a NanoDrop 2000 was used to measure RNA concentration. As regards this clonotype: This clone's antigen is unknown. No qualities accompany the bases; no much larger clone lies one base away.

Preparation of the library involved multiplex PCR. These reads were obtained on an Illumina HiSeq 4000. iRepertoire HTBI primers and Arm-PCR amplification of CDR3 regions were used to construct TCR beta libraries. Before sequencing, the PCR products went through gel purification. Per the source publication's procedure: Gene usage analysis of CDR3 amino acid clonotypes used the roughly 60 TRBV and about 15 TRBJ segments found across samples. COPE and FqMerger were used to merge filtered high-quality paired reads into contigs. Contigs were aligned with BLAST to IMGT TRBV, TRBD and TRBJ reference genes, and CDR3 was defined per IMGT. Clonotypes above 0.1% frequency were classified as highly expanded clones. Shannon entropy served as the measure of repertoire diversity, while the Gini coefficient captured V-J evenness. A clonotype found in more than one individual was treated as public. TCRdb passed the public sequencing reads through fastp at Q25 and MiXCR, retaining productive beta sequences. Rows merge per CDR3 protein into single entries with the most common DNA and genes. The V and J calls here are based on TCRdb, not the publication. In all, the sample holds about 470,000 distinct CDR3 sequences, and about 22% of those were seen once. The top ten hold around 7% of the sample.

Recombination linked TRBV11-2 to TRBJ1-2; 8 of the junction bases match TRBD1. Sequences were derived from peripheral blood mononuclear cells (PBMCs), sampled when the disease was refractory, from a patient treated with antithyroid drugs. This receptor was taken from a female donor with Graves disease. For the CDR3, the sequence is CASTSSAGGFVGYTF. The sequence in DNA is TGTGCCAGTACGTCATCGGCAGGGGGCTTCGTAGGCTACACCTTC.